This paragraph reports one TCR beta chain. Its antigen is not identified. This record comes from a study of cytomegalovirus exposure and HLA in healthy donors. Study-level points and caveats: Under in vitro conditions, a few CMV-associated chains were confirmed as specific for CMV antigens.

The PCR was carried out with 60 Vbeta primers and 13 Jbeta primers. Sequencing was performed with immunoSEQ multiplex PCR; in TCRdb, only in-frame clones are kept and a portion is missing. The table shows around 170,000 clones, with around 78% occurring only once. Looked up from germline, CDR1 is SQVTM and CDR2 is ANQGSEA. This CDR3 is built from 14 residues. V gave up 7 bases and J gave up 2 bases; unmatched junction bases: 7. J is TRBJ2-1 and V is TRBV29-1, with 8 nucleotides matching TRBD2. The receptor was derived from a man aged 40-49 years in good health and CMV-seronegative. The material sequenced was PBMCs. CDR3 sequence: CSGGIAGTYNEQFF. CDR3 sequence (DNA): TGCAGCGGCGGGATAGCGGGGACCTACAATGAGCAGTTCTTC.